These 31 T cell receptor beta chains originate from one sample sequenced in a study of blood T cell repertoires in COVID-19. TCRdb keeps only in-frame clones here, not all; method: immunoSEQ multiplex PCR. This table has 400,000 to 450,000 clones, roughly 89% appearing once. Sequenced: peripheral blood. Receptor source: a young man with COVID-19, enrolled during active disease.

The gene calls are TRBV9 and TRBJ1-2; 7 bases are shared with TRBD1. Germline V lookup: CDR1 SGDLS, CDR2 YYNGEE. This CDR3 region has 15 residues. V was pared by 4 bases and J by 6 bases, with 12 bases of the junction left unmatched. CDR3 coding DNA: TGTGCCAGCAGCCCCAAGACGGGACAGAGGGATGGCTACACCTTC. Amino acid sequence: CASSPKTGQRDGYTF.

The chain employs TRBV19 and TRBJ1-1, with a weak D call TRBD1 (6 bases). CDR1 LNHDA and CDR2 SQIVND come from the germline V gene (reference sequence). The CDR3 consists of 15 residues. V was shortened by 4 bases and J by 0 bases, with 12 bases between the two germline ends. The CDR3 DNA follows: TGTGCCAGTAGTAGACAGGATCGGTTGAACACTGAAGCTTTCTTT. Its protein is CASSRQDRLNTEAFF. The complete variable domain, with remaining parts taken from reference TRBV19 and TRBJ1-1, reads DGGITQSPKYLFRKEGQNVTLSCEQNLNHDAMYWYRQDPGQGLRLIYYSQIVNDFQKGDIAEGYSVSREKKESFPLTVTSAQKNPTAFYLCASSRQDRLNTEAFFGQGTRLTVV.

This clone was detected once. The chain is built from TRBV7-9 and TRBJ2-7, with TRBD2 identical over 13 bases. J gave up 3 bases and V 5 bases, and 10 bases lay outside the gene matches. CDR1 and CDR2 from the germline V gene are SEHNR and FQNEAQ (reference sequence). The CDR3 runs 17 residues. CDR3 residues: CASSPGLAGEMSYEQYF. DNA for the CDR3: TGTGCCAGCAGCCCCGGACTAGCGGGAGAAATGAGCTACGAGCAGTACTTC.

The J gene is TRBJ2-1, the V gene TRBV6-5; D is possibly TRBD2 (6 bases). V lost 8 bases and J lost 0, with 8 bases in between. The CDR3 consists of 13 residues. CDR1 is MNHEY and CDR2 is SVGAGI in the germline V gene. The CDR3 here is CASADYSYNEQFF. Here the CDR3 DNA reads TGTGCCAGCGCGGACTACTCCTACAATGAGCAGTTCTTC.

The chain recombines TRBV19 with TRBJ2-3, with 7 bases identical to TRBD2. Germline CDR1 is LNHDA and CDR2 is SQIVND (reference sequence). The CDR3 extends over 15 amino acids. V was pared by 1 base and J by 0 bases, with 1 base of the junction left unmatched. The DNA for the CDR3 is TGTGCCAGTAGTATAGCGGGAGGTAGCACAGATACGCAGTATTTT. Its protein product is CASSIAGGSTDTQYF.

The CDR3 reads CASSGGGNQPQHF. Here the CDR3 DNA reads TGTGCCAGCAGTGGAGGTGGGAATCAGCCCCAGCATTTT. The chain couples TRBV2 to TRBJ1-5; no clear D. The germline CDR1 and CDR2 sequences are SNHLY and FYNNEI. The CDR3 sequence is 13 residues long. V lost 4 bases to trimming and J lost 4 bases, with 8 bases between them.

This chain uses TRBV13 with TRBJ1-1; TRBD1 agrees at 8 bases. Per germline, CDR1 PRHDT and CDR2 FYEKMQ (reference sequence). With V trimmed by 5 bases and J by 10 bases, 6 bases remained unmatched. There are 12 residues in the CDR3. The CDR3 region is CASSTDRDRAFF. The CDR3 DNA follows: TGTGCCAGCAGCACGGACAGGGACAGAGCTTTCTTT.

This chain uses TRBV19 with TRBJ1-5; 10 positions match TRBD1. The CDR3 runs to 16 residues. The V gene end was trimmed by 5 bases and the J gene end by 6 bases; junction bases not matched to a gene: 10. CDR1 LNHDA and CDR2 SQIVND come from the germline V gene (reference sequence). This CDR3 is CASSPTDRGHPQPQHF. The CDR3, as DNA: TGTGCCAGTAGTCCAACCGACAGGGGGCATCCTCAGCCCCAGCATTTT.

In this sample, this clone turned up once. The V call is TRBV24-1, the J call TRBJ2-5; the D gene is possibly TRBD2 (5 bases). V was cut by 3 bases and J by 6 bases, with 10 bases left in between. The CDR3 has 13 residues. Germline CDR1 KGHDR, CDR2 SFDVKD. CDR3 DNA sequence: TGTGCCACCAGTGATGGAGGTCGAAAGACCCAGTACTTC. Residues: CATSDGGRKTQYF.

The table lists this clone with a count of one. CDR3: CASSSRGNEQYF. The CDR3 DNA reads TGTGCCAGCAGTTCCAGGGGAAACGAGCAGTACTTC. The chain joins TRBV27 to TRBJ2-7; tentative D call: TRBD1 (6 bases). Germline V gene sequence: CDR1 MNHEY, CDR2 SMNVEV (reference sequence). This CDR3 has 12 amino acids. With 4 bases removed from V and 5 bases from J, the gap between germline ends came to 9 bases.

The rearrangement uses TRBV5-1 and TRBJ1-1; D may be TRBD1 (6 bases). This CDR3 is 14 amino acids long. V lost 4 bases and J lost 1, with 11 bases in between. Germline assignment: CDR1 SGHRS and CDR2 YFSETQ. For the CDR3, the DNA is TGCGCCAGCAGCCAGGGGATTAGGAACACTGAAGCTTTCTTT. This encodes CASSQGIRNTEAFF.

For this clone: At one end the junction does not follow the germline gene, possibly because of a read error. The rearrangement joins TRBV20-1 to TRBJ2-7; no reliable D call. The CDR3 loop spans 11 amino acids. Germline CDR1 is DFQATT and CDR2 is SNEGSKA (reference sequence). The chain's CDR3 is CSAGDAYEQYF. Here the CDR3 DNA reads TGCAGTGCTGGAGACGCGTACGAGCAGTACTTC.

As regards this clone: The identical CDR3 is also encoded by other nucleotide sequences in the sample. The chain has TRBV7-9 and TRBJ1-2, with D unclear. This CDR3 region has 14 residues. V shed 1 base and J shed 4 bases, with 10 bases lying between them. Germline CDR1 and CDR2: SEHNR and FQNEAQ (reference sequence). CDR3 in amino acids: CASSLGGSPYGYTF. As DNA, the CDR3 is TGTGCCAGCAGCTTAGGAGGGAGTCCCTATGGCTACACCTTC.

This chain links TRBV5-8 with TRBJ1-3, with D tentatively TRBD1 (5 bases). The ends were cut back, 0 bases at V and 4 bases at J, with 11 bases in the middle. The CDR3 loop spans 15 amino acids. In germline, CDR1 is SGHTS, CDR2 YDEGEE. CDR3 loop: CASSLGGTGGNTIYF. CDR3 DNA: TGTGCCAGCAGCTTGGGGGGGACTGGAGGAAACACCATATATTTT.

V is TRBV20-1 and J is TRBJ2-7; 8 positions match TRBD2. CDR1 is DFQATT, CDR2 SNEGSKA, per germline (reference sequence). The CDR3 is 11 residues long. The CDR3 DNA is TGCAGCCTAGCGGGCCTCTACGAGCAGTACTTC. This encodes CSLAGLYEQYF.

This chain connects TRBV29-1 to TRBJ2-1, with 12 bases identical to TRBD2. Germline V gene sequence: CDR1 SQVTM, CDR2 ANQGSEA. CDR3 length equals 14 residues. V dropped 8 bases and J dropped 8; count of bases not matched to a gene: 10. The CDR3 sequence: CSPKLAGGGHEQFF. Written as DNA, the CDR3 is TGCAGCCCAAAACTAGCGGGGGGCGGCCATGAGCAGTTCTTC.

V usage is TRBV30 and J usage is TRBJ2-7, with TRBD1 matching 12 bases. With 5 bases clipped from V and 5 bases from J, the junction kept 10 bases outside the gene matches. The CDR3 consists of 15 residues. Germline V CDR1 and CDR2: GTSNPN, SVGIG (reference sequence). For the CDR3, the DNA is TGTGCCTGGGGAATCGGGACAGGGGGCTACCACGAGCAGTACTTC. Translation: CAWGIGTGGYHEQYF.

Turning to this clone: Other nucleotide sequences from this sample produce the same CDR3. The V call is TRBV6-5, the J call TRBJ2-1; TRBD1 is a possible D gene (6 bases). With 5 bases removed from V and 0 bases from J, the gap between germline ends came to 11 bases. The CDR3 is 15 residues long. In germline, CDR1 is MNHEY, CDR2 SVGAGI. CDR3 residues: CASSPDRSSYNEQFF. Written as DNA, the CDR3 is TGTGCCAGCAGTCCCGACAGGAGCTCCTACAATGAGCAGTTCTTC.

The chain is built from TRBV18 and TRBJ1-4; no reliable D call. The V end lost 2 bases, the J end lost 1 base, and 11 bases lay between the germline ends. The germline V gene has CDR1 KGHSH and CDR2 LQKENI. The CDR3 is 16 amino acids. CDR3 protein: CASSPSNSRTNEKLFF. CDR3 nucleotides: TGTGCCAGCTCACCATCGAACAGCCGAACTAATGAAAAACTGTTTTTT.

The chain couples TRBV5-6 to TRBJ1-1; the D is unclear. V was trimmed by 2 bases and J by 1 base, leaving 15 bases between them. Germline assignment: CDR1 SGHDT and CDR2 YYEEEE. CDR3 size: 16 residues. The CDR3 coding sequence is TGTGCCAGCAGCTTTTTTACCCGGGGTGCGAACACTGAAGCTTTCTTT. It is translated as CASSFFTRGANTEAFF.

This clone was detected only a few times. DNA of the CDR3: TGTGCCAGTAGTATAGATAGGGGCGAGAATCAGCCCCAGCATTTT. Translation: CASSIDRGENQPQHF. This chain joins TRBV19 and TRBJ1-5; D might be TRBD1 (5 bases). V was cut by 0 bases and J by 4 bases, with 10 bases left in between. This CDR3 comprises 15 residues. Germline-derived CDR1 and CDR2 are LNHDA and SQIVND (reference sequence). The complete variable domain, with remaining parts taken from reference TRBV19 and TRBJ1-5, reads DGGITQSPKYLFRKEGQNVTLSCEQNLNHDAMYWYRQDPGQGLRLIYYSQIVNDFQKGDIAEGYSVSREKKESFPLTVTSAQKNPTAFYLCASSIDRGENQPQHFGDGTRLSIL.

The V and J genes are TRBV6-1 and TRBJ1-4; D not resolved. The CDR3 totals 11 residues. Germline V lookup: CDR1 MNHNS, CDR2 SASEGT. The ends were cut back, 0 bases at V and 15 bases at J, with 8 bases in the middle. The CDR3 loop reads CASSEARGMFF. DNA of the CDR3: TGTGCCAGCAGTGAAGCACGGGGAATGTTTTTT.

This clone was seen a single time. This chain joins TRBV18 and TRBJ2-6; 7 nucleotides line up with TRBD2. Trimming removed 3 bases from V and 2 bases from J; junction bases left unmatched: 4. CDR1 and CDR2 from the germline V gene are KGHSH and LQKENI. This CDR3 is built from 16 residues. The CDR3 coding sequence is TGTGCCAGCTCACCGCGAGGGACTACTGGGGCCAACGTCCTGACTTTC. Protein sequence: CASSPRGTTGANVLTF.

In regard to this clone: Other DNA sequences of this sample code for an identical CDR3. The chain's CDR3 is CASSLRGTDTQYF. The CDR3 region has the DNA TGCGCCAGCAGCTTGCGCGGGACAGATACGCAGTATTTT. The gene calls are TRBV5-1 and TRBJ2-3, with a weak D call TRBD2 (5 bases). CDR1 is SGHRS and CDR2 is YFSETQ in the germline V gene. Trimming took 1 base from V and 3 from J, leaving 6 bases between them. CDR3 length: 13 amino acids.

CDR3 sequence (DNA): TGTGCCAGCAGCCCGGGGACAGGGGGCTCCGTTTATGGCTACACCTTC. Translated, it gives CASSPGTGGSVYGYTF. The chain couples TRBV9 to TRBJ1-2, with 12 bases lining up with TRBD1. Germline assignment: CDR1 SGDLS and CDR2 YYNGEE. This CDR3 region has 16 residues. Unmatched junction bases numbered 9, after V lost 4 bases and J lost 5 bases.

CDR3 coding DNA: TGTGCCAGCAGTGAGGGAGGGTCTAGAGATGAGCAGTTCTTC. It translates to CASSEGGSRDEQFF. This sequence joins TRBV2 and TRBJ2-1, with 7 bases that match TRBD2. V gave up 3 bases and J gave up 8 bases; unmatched junction bases: 7. Germline V CDR1 and CDR2: SNHLY, FYNNEI. There are 14 residues in the CDR3.

The V and J genes are TRBV30 and TRBJ2-3; the D is unclear. The CDR3 is 12 amino acids. Trimming took 1 base from V and 6 from J, leaving 8 bases between them. Germline CDR1 reads GTSNPN; CDR2 reads SVGIG (reference sequence). As DNA, the CDR3 is TGTGCCTGGAGTGCCCCTTCTGATACGCAGTATTTT. Translated: CAWSAPSDTQYF.

This clone was seen once. The chain uses TRBV15 and TRBJ1-1; D call uncertain. This CDR3 region has 16 residues. Germline assignment: CDR1 LNHNV and CDR2 YYDKDF (reference sequence). V shed 1 base and J shed 4 bases, with 16 bases lying between them. The CDR3 DNA reads as TGTGCCACCAGCAGAGCCCCGTGGGTGAGGAGCACTGAAGCTTTCTTT. Protein: CATSRAPWVRSTEAFF. The whole variable domain, remainder taken from reference TRBV15 and TRBJ1-1, is DAMVIQNPRYQVTQFGKPVTLSCSQTLNHNVMYWYQQKSSQAPKLLFHYYDKDFNNEADTPDNFQSRRPNTSFCFLDIRSPGLGDTAMYLCATSRAPWVRSTEAFFGQGTRLTVV.

The chain joins TRBV10-2 to TRBJ2-1, with 8 bases lining up with TRBD2. The trim removed 5 bases at V and 8 bases at J, leaving 8 bases unmatched. The CDR3 consists of 14 residues. Germline CDR1 WSHSY, CDR2 SAAADI. In DNA, the CDR3 is TGCGCCAGCAGTCGGCGGGAGGAAATCGATGAGCAGTTCTTC. Amino acid sequence: CASSRREEIDEQFF.

The chain joins TRBV5-1 to TRBJ2-5, with a possible D match to TRBD1 (6 bases). The CDR3 is made up of 14 amino acids. Germline V CDR1 and CDR2: SGHRS, YFSETQ. The germline V and J ends were trimmed by 0 bases and 5 bases, with 11 bases remaining between them. The CDR3 is CASSLGGGAETQYF. The CDR3 DNA is TGCGCCAGCAGCTTGGGTGGGGGCGCTGAGACCCAGTACTTC. The full variable domain, in which reference TRBV5-1 and TRBJ2-5 provide the parts outside the CDR3, is KAGVTQTPRYLIKTRGQQVTLSCSPISGHRSVSWYQQTPGQGLQFLFEYFSETQRNKGNFPGRFSGRQFSNSRSEMNVSTLELGDSALYLCASSLGGGAETQYFGPGTRLLVL.

The chain joins TRBV19 to TRBJ1-4, with D tentatively TRBD1 (5 bases). Trimming stripped 3 bases from V and 7 bases from J, with 12 bases between. This CDR3 spans 14 amino acids. Germline V lookup: CDR1 LNHDA, CDR2 SQIVND (reference sequence). CDR3 nucleotide sequence: TGTGCCAGTAGTATTTTGCAGGGAGGTGAAAAACTGTTTTTT. Protein sequence: CASSILQGGEKLFF.